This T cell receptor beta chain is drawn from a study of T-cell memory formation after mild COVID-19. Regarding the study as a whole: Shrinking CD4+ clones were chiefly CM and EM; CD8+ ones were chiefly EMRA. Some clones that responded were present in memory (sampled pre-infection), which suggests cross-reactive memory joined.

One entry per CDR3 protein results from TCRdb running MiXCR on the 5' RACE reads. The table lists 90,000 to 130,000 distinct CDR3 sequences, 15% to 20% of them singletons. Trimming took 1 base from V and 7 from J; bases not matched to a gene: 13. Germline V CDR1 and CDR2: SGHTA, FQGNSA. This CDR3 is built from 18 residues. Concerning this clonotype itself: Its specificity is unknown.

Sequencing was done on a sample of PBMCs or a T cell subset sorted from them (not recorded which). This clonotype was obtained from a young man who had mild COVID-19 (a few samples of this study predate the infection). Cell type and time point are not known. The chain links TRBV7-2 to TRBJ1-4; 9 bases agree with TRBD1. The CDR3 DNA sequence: TGTGCCAGCAGCTTAGAGGGGACAGGGATCTGGATGGGTGAAAAACTGTTTTTT. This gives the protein CASSLEGTGIWMGEKLFF.